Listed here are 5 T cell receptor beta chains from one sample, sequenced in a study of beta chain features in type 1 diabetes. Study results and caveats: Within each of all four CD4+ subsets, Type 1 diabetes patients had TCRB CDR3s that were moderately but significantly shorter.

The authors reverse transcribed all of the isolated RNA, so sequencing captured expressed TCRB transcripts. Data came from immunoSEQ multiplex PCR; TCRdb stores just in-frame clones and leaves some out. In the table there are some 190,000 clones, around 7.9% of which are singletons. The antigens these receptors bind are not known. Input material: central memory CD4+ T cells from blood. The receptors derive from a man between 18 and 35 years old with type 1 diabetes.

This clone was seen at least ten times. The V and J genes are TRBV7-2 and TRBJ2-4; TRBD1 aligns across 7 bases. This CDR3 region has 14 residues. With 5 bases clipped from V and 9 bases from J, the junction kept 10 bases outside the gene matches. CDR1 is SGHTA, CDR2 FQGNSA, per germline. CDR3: CASSPRQGDGIQYF. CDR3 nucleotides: TGTGCCAGCAGCCCGCGACAGGGAGACGGCATTCAGTACTTC.

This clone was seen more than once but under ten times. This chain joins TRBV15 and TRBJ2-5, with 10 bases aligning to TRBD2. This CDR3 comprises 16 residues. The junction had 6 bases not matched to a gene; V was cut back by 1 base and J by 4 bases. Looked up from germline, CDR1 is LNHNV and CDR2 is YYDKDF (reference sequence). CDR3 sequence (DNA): TGTGCCACCAGCAGAGGAGCTAGCGGGGGTGGAGAGACCCAGTACTTC. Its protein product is CATSRGASGGGETQYF.

CDR3 sequence reads: CASSLGGRRLAWNEQFF. The CDR3 coding sequence is TGTGCCAGCAGTTTAGGTGGCCGGCGACTAGCGTGGAATGAGCAGTTCTTC. The chain recombines TRBV28 with TRBJ2-1, with 8 bases fitting TRBD2. The germline CDR1 and CDR2 sequences are MDHEN and SYDVKM. The CDR3 spans 17 residues. V lost 2 bases, J lost 7 bases, and 13 bases stayed unmatched.

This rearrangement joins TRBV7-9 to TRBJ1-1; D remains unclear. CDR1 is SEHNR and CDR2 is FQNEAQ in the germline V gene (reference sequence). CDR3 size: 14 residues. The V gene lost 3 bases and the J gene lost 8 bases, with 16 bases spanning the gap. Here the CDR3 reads CASSFERRVSEAFF. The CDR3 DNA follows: TGTGCCAGCAGCTTTGAACGACGGGTATCCGAAGCTTTCTTT.

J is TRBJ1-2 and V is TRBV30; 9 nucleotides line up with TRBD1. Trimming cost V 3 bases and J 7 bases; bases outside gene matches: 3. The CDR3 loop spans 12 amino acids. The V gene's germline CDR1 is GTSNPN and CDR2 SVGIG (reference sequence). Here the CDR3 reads CAWRGTGSGYTF. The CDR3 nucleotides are TGTGCCTGGAGGGGGACAGGGAGTGGCTACACCTTC.